This T cell receptor beta chain was captured by sequencing in a study of T cells in Graves' hyperthyroidism and ophthalmopathy. Across the study: Staff took peripheral blood when the initial diagnosis was made, before any treatment began.

From RNA transcripts, TCR beta CDR3 regions were amplified. HTBI primers drove first-round RT-PCR of the TCR CDR3. TCRdb used MiXCR to reprocess the multiplex PCR reads, holding one entry per CDR3 protein. The data contain nearly 250,000 distinct CDR3 sequences, around 26% of them seen just once; the ten biggest clones take up approximately 32%. Diagnoses used clinical symptoms, serum thyroxine and TRAb, thyroid ultrasound and orbital computed tomography. This clonotype was observed at least ten times. Its antigen remains unidentified. Overall study findings and caveats: The model predicted ophthalmopathy a median about 6.6 months before onset. Most thyroid clonotypes expanded above 0.001 were also detected in blood.

The source material was blood. The receptor's source is a woman in her thirties or forties with Graves' ophthalmopathy.

The CDR3 sequence is CASSLFGLQHF. The CDR3 DNA reads TGTGCCAGCAGTTTATTCGGCTTACAGCATTTT. The V call is TRBV12-3 or TRBV12-4, the J call TRBJ1-5; the D is unclear. This CDR3 is 11 amino acids long. The V gene lost 2 bases and the J gene lost 13 bases, with 9 bases spanning the gap.